Listed here is a single T cell receptor beta chain. Its specific antigen is unknown. Base-call qualities are not available, and no considerably larger clone is one nucleotide away. Ficoll-Paque density gradient centrifugation was used to isolate PBMCs. The sample was run on an Illumina NovaSeq 6000. Using 5'RACE with constant-segment primers, TCRalpha and TCRbeta cDNA libraries were constructed, with sample barcodes and unique molecular identifiers added in the process. Trizol reagent was used to extract RNA from every sample. Library amplification was performed in two PCR steps, and a second sample barcode and Illumina TruSeq adapters were introduced in the second step. Sequencing of the libraries was done on an Illumina NovaSeq, producing 2 x 150 bp paired-end reads. The original pipeline was this. Reads were demultiplexed and collapsed into UMI-guided consensus sequences with migec v1.2.7. Using mixcr v2.1.11, UMI consensuses were aligned to TRA and TRB V and J templates and then assembled into clonotypes. A clonotype was counted as expanded or contracted only if both edgeR and NoisET called the change significant, with noise models trained on biological replicates. edgeR calls used a false discovery rate-adjusted p below 0.01 and a log2 fold-change threshold of 1. PCA with hierarchical clustering of max-normalized trajectories of the 1000 most abundant clonotypes was used as exploratory dynamics analysis. Separately sequenced CD4+ and CD8+ repertoires were used to assign the CD4 or CD8 phenotype of responding clones. TCRdb's own reprocessing of the public reads used fastp at Q25 and MiXCR and kept productive beta chains. Rows with a matching CDR3 protein are joined into one entry that keeps the most common DNA and genes. The V and J calls were not made by the authors but by TCRdb's processing. A total of 58,000 or so distinct CDR3 sequences appear in this sample, roughly 25% of them only once. Clones ranked in the top ten supply roughly 41% of the sample.

At the junction V is shortened by 5 bases and J by 4 bases, with 16 bases in between. The CDR3 runs 14 amino acids, cysteine and phenylalanine included. CDR3 DNA only is kept here, 42 bases in frame from base 1. The germline V gene specifies SGHRS as CDR1 and YFSETQ as CDR2. This sample was included in a study of T-cell memory formation after mild COVID-19 (dated by TCRdb to the early 2020s). In the study overall: TCR sequence clusters from the two donors were found to be largely donor specific. Longitudinal TCRalpha and TCRbeta repertoire sequencing tracked T-cell clones expanding and contracting after mild COVID-19 in a couple of donors. Two young, previously healthy adult volunteers, one female and one male, were included in the cohort.

Findings and caveats that apply to the study as a whole: Contracting CD4+ clones appeared mostly in the CM and EM memory subsets, whereas CD8+ clones were enriched in EMRA. The detection of some responding clones in pre-infection memory suggests that pre-existing cross-reactive memory T cells joined the SARS-CoV-2 response. Clones that contracted from day 15 to 85 showed balanced CD4/CD8 phenotypes, whereas a second wave of clones that expanded from day 15 to 37 leaned towards CD4+. The study covered only a couple of mild cases, and larger cohorts including severe cases with pre-infection samples were considered necessary. SARS-CoV-2 specificity of the second-wave clones peaking on day 37 was not confirmed.

Sequencing was done on a sample of PBMCs or a T cell subset sorted from them (not recorded which). The chain links TRBV5-1 with TRBJ2-7; the D gene is perhaps TRBD1 or TRBD2, each of them matching over 6 bases. The clonotype originates from a young man who had mild COVID-19 (a few samples of this study predate the infection). The sample titles of this study are shuffled in the database, so cell type and time point are left out; the donor was told from shared clones. The CDR3 loop reads CASRMVPGAYEQYF. In nucleotide form, the sequence is TGCGCCAGCAGAATGGTCCCGGGGGCTTACGAGCAGTACTTC.